This T cell receptor (beta chain) was captured by sequencing in a study of blood T cell repertoires in COVID-19. In the study overall: Sample material is recorded as cDNA or gDNA derived from T cells, B-cell-depleted T cells, or PBMCs.

Cohorts were assigned according to the clinical history that participants reported. After removal of 3 bases from V and 8 bases from J, the junction contained 8 bases not matched to a gene. The V gene's germline CDR1 is SGDLS and CDR2 YYNGEE. This CDR3 comprises 15 residues. Original processing methods: The authors estimated nucleated cell counts from reference gene primer amplification. The method was immunoSEQ multiplex PCR; TCRdb's version includes in-frame clones alone and lacks a portion of them. The D gene and trimming were derived from the DNA, and the V and J assignments and clone size from that table. The sample lists a few hundred thousand clones, 86% occurring once.

The J gene is TRBJ2-1, the V gene TRBV9; 10 nucleotides line up with TRBD2. The specimen sequenced was PBMCs or T cells enriched from blood (not recorded which). The source of this sequence is a young woman who had been exposed to COVID-19. The CDR3 spells CASSERGGPFDEQFF. CDR3 nucleotides: TGTGCCAGCAGCGAGCGGGGGGGCCCCTTCGATGAGCAGTTCTTC.